The next 3 T cell receptor beta chains were all read from a single sample in a study of T cells in narcolepsy. Libraries were prepared by immunoSEQ multiplex PCR; TCRdb keeps only in-frame clonotypes and omits some of them. The sample lists 30,000 to 45,000 clones; about 85% were seen once. What was sequenced was CD45RA- memory CD4+ T cells from PBMCs. These receptors were collected from a human donor with narcolepsy.

J is TRBJ2-2 and V is TRBV28; TRBD2 matches 10 bases. The CDR3 extends over 16 amino acids. Germline V gives CDR1 MDHEN, CDR2 SYDVKM. Unmatched junction bases numbered 12, after V lost 6 bases and J lost 8 bases. CDR3 bases: TGTGCCAGCAGCCTCACTAGCGGGGCCCGCGGAGGGGAGCTGTTTTTT. This codes for CASSLTSGARGGELFF.

The chain links TRBV7-9 to TRBJ1-4, with 10 bases identical to TRBD1. Unmatched junction bases numbered 4, after V lost 4 bases and J lost 8 bases. The CDR3 runs 14 residues. Germline loops: CDR1 SEHNR, CDR2 FQNEAQ (reference sequence). The CDR3 DNA follows: TGTGCCAGCAGCTCGGGACAGGGGAACGAAAAACTGTTTTTT. It encodes CASSSGQGNEKLFF.

The CDR3 protein is CATRDTNYNEQFF. CDR3 nucleotides: TGTGCCACACGGGACACCAACTACAATGAGCAGTTCTTC. This rearrangement joins TRBV15 to TRBJ2-1; tentatively, D is TRBD1 (6 bases). Looked up from germline, CDR1 is LNHNV and CDR2 is YYDKDF (reference sequence). The V gene lost 9 bases and the J gene lost 3 bases, with 12 bases spanning the gap. The CDR3 has 13 amino acids.